This is a list of T cell receptor beta chains from one sample in a study of graft-versus-host responses after intestinal transplantation. Measured with immunoSEQ multiplex PCR; TCRdb has only the in-frame clones, and not every one. This sample has about 85,000 clones, with about 91% found just once. The antigens for these receptors are not known. The sequencing here drew on unstimulated CD8+ T cells sorted from spleen or lymph node cells, taken before transplant. The receptor source for this set is a human donor who was the organ donor for an intestinal transplant. Each CDR3 is given with its conserved first and last residue. Each record gives: D gene, J gene, clone size, V gene, CDR3 DNA, CDR3 protein. A D gene is named only where the DNA matches it firmly. Clone size is stated in some rows and not others, as once, few, many or a class when expanded.

>TRBD1|TRBJ1-1|once|TRBV27
TGTGCCAGCAGTTTCGGGACAGGGGCCACTGAAGCTTTCTTT
CASSFGTGATEAFF
>.|TRBJ2-5|.|TRBV9
TGTGCCAGCAGCGACCCAGGAGGAGGTCAAGAGACCCAGTACTTC
CASSDPGGGQETQYF
>.|TRBJ2-2|.|TRBV27
TGTGCCAGCAGTGTCAGCGGAACCCTGCCCGGGGAGCTGTTTTTT
CASSVSGTLPGELFF
>.|TRBJ1-4|.|TRBV30
TGTGCCTGGAGTCCGGGTAATGGTGAAAAACTGTTTTTT
CAWSPGNGEKLFF
>.|TRBJ2-7|.|TRBV30
TGTGCCTGGAGTGCATCATACGAGCAGTACTTC
CAWSASYEQYF
>.|TRBJ2-7|.|TRBV27
TGTGCCAGCAGCCTGACAGTAGACTACGAGCAGTACTTC
CASSLTVDYEQYF
>.|TRBJ1-5|once|TRBV6-1
TGTGCCAGCAGTGAGGGGACGGCCCCCCATCAGCCCCAGCATTTT
CASSEGTAPHQPQHF
>TRBD2|TRBJ2-1|.|TRBV28
TGTGCCAGCAGGGGCCTATCGCTAGCGGGAGACTTGGGGTACAATGAGCAGTTCTTC
CASRGLSLAGDLGYNEQFF
>.|TRBJ2-7|.|TRBV15
TGTGCCACCAGCAGGGAGAGGGCCTTTTTCCACGAGCAGTACTTC
CATSRERAFFHEQYF
>.|TRBJ2-5|.|TRBV13
TGTGCCAGCAGCTTCCTCATATTCGGGACTCCCGAAGAGACCCAGTACTTC
CASSFLIFGTPEETQYF